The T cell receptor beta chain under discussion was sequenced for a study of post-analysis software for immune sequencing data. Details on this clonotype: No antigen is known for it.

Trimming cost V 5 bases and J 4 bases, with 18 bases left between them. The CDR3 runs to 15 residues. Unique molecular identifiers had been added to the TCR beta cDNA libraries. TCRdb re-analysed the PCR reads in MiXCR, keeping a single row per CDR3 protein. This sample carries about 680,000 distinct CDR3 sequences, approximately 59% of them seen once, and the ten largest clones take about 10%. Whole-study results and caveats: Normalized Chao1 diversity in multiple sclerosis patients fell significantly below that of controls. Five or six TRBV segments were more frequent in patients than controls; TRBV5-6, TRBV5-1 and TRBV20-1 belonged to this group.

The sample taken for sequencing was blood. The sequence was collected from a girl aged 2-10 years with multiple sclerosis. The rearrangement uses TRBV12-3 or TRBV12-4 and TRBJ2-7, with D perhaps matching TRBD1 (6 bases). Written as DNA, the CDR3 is TGTGCCAGCAGTCATTCTACAGGGTTCGGGTACGAGCAGTACTTC. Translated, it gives CASSHSTGFGYEQYF.